One and the same sample provided the 13 T cell receptor beta chains below, sequenced in a study of blood T cell repertoires in COVID-19. Profiled with immunoSEQ multiplex PCR; TCRdb holds only in-frame clones, not every one. Here the sample spans about 250,000 clones, approximately 86% being singletons. Material: PBMCs or T cells enriched from blood (not recorded which). Source of these receptors: a woman aged 45-65 years who had recovered from COVID-19.

As DNA, the CDR3 is TGTGCCAGCAGTAATAGCGGGAGCAATGAGCAGTTCTTC. Its protein is CASSNSGSNEQFF. The chain joins TRBV12-3 or TRBV12-4 to TRBJ2-1; 9 nucleotides align to TRBD2. The CDR3 runs to 13 residues. V lost 5 bases to trimming and J lost 6 bases; unmatched junction nucleotides: 2.

The chain joins TRBV2 to TRBJ1-1; 9 bases map to TRBD1. There are 15 residues in the CDR3. The ends lost 6 bases at V and 7 bases at J; junction bases unmatched: 12. Per germline, CDR1 SNHLY and CDR2 FYNNEI. CDR3 protein: CASRPSTGTGSEAFF. CDR3 nucleotide sequence: TGTGCCAGCAGGCCGTCCACCGGGACAGGGAGTGAAGCTTTCTTT.

The chain carries TRBV14 and TRBJ2-7; TRBD1 might be the D (6 bases). The V gene's germline CDR1 is SGHDN and CDR2 FVKESK. Trimming cost V 4 bases and J 6 bases, with 19 bases left between them. This CDR3 region has 15 residues. CDR3 protein: CASSPGQFLPLEQYF. CDR3 sequence (DNA): TGTGCCAGCAGCCCTGGACAGTTTCTTCCTCTCGAGCAGTACTTC.

This clone came up many times. J is TRBJ1-1 and V is TRBV13; no definite D call. V lost 7 bases and J 3 bases, leaving 15 bases between the germline ends. CDR3 length equals 14 residues. CDR1 is PRHDT and CDR2 is FYEKMQ in the germline V gene (reference sequence). CDR3 DNA: TGTGCCAGCACAGGATCGGAAGAGTACACTGAAGCTTTCTTT. The encoded protein is CASTGSEEYTEAFF.

Details on this clone: At the DNA level, this CDR3 is encoded by other sequences in the same sample as well. The chain carries TRBV5-5 and TRBJ1-1; weak D call: TRBD1 (5 bases). The V end was cut by 1 base, the J end by 3 bases, with 7 bases between. The CDR3 extends over 13 amino acids. Looked up from germline, CDR1 is SGHKS and CDR2 is YYEKEE (reference sequence). CDR3 nucleotides: TGTGCCAGCAGCTTGACAGGAGACACTGAAGCTTTCTTT. Its protein is CASSLTGDTEAFF.

The rearrangement links TRBV5-4 to TRBJ2-7; D unclear. The CDR3 consists of 13 residues. Per the germline V gene, CDR1 is SGHNT and CDR2 is YYREEE (reference sequence). V lost 1 base and J 1 base, leaving 6 bases between the germline ends. The CDR3 coding sequence is TGTGCCAGCAGCTTGAGCCATTCCTACGAGCAGTACTTC. Its protein product is CASSLSHSYEQYF.

The rearrangement joins TRBV2 to TRBJ2-3, with 8 bases aligning to TRBD2. Germline V lookup: CDR1 SNHLY, CDR2 FYNNEI. V was pared by 3 bases and J by 5 bases, with 10 bases of the junction left unmatched. The CDR3 runs to 16 residues. CDR3 residues: CASSDRLAGGVDTQYF. The CDR3 DNA reads as TGTGCCAGCAGTGACCGGCTAGCGGGCGGGGTAGATACGCAGTATTTT.

The chain carries TRBV5-6 and TRBJ2-3, with 12 nucleotides matching TRBD2. The trim removed 1 base at V and 2 bases at J, leaving 2 bases unmatched. Germline CDR1 is SGHDT and CDR2 is YYEEEE. The CDR3 loop spans 16 amino acids. The CDR3 sequence: CASSLRTSGTTDTQYF. The CDR3 DNA reads as TGTGCCAGCAGCTTGAGGACTAGCGGGACCACAGATACGCAGTATTTT.

The chain links TRBV6-1 to TRBJ2-7, with TRBD2 matching over 7 bases. The CDR3 runs 16 residues. The V gene's germline CDR1 is MNHNS and CDR2 SASEGT. V lost 0 bases and J lost 4; bases outside the gene matches: 9. CDR3: CASSEARERPHYEQYF. The CDR3 nucleotides are TGTGCCAGCAGTGAAGCGCGGGAGAGGCCTCATTACGAGCAGTACTTC.

This chain connects TRBV27 to TRBJ2-3; 9 positions agree with TRBD2. The ends lost 2 bases at V and 2 bases at J; junction bases unmatched: 5. The CDR3 consists of 16 residues. From germline, CDR1 is MNHEY and CDR2 SMNVEV (reference sequence). CDR3 loop: CASSLGGGLATDTQYF. The CDR3 region has the DNA TGTGCCAGCAGTTTAGGAGGGGGACTAGCCACAGATACGCAGTATTTT.

V gene TRBV12-3 or TRBV12-4 combines with J gene TRBJ1-1, with D hard to call. Trimming removed 6 bases from V and 5 bases from J, with 7 bases in between. This CDR3 comprises 11 residues. CDR3 sequence: CASRHGTEAFF. CDR3 coding DNA: TGTGCCAGCAGGCACGGGACTGAAGCTTTCTTT.

V usage is TRBV3-1 (or the pseudogene TRBV3-2) and J usage is TRBJ1-1, with 7 bases that match TRBD1. Germline-derived CDR1 and CDR2 are LGHDT and YNNKEL (reference sequence). With 4 bases clipped from V and 11 bases from J, the junction kept 16 bases outside the gene matches. The CDR3 is made up of 15 amino acids. This CDR3 reads CASSPPSDRRGGAFF. CDR3 nucleotide sequence: TGTGCCAGCAGCCCGCCCTCTGACAGACGAGGGGGCGCTTTCTTT.

The chain couples TRBV7-2 to TRBJ1-4; 7 nucleotides line up with TRBD1. After removal of 5 bases from V and 4 bases from J, the junction contained 4 bases not matched to a gene. Germline V CDR1 and CDR2: SGHTA, FQGNSA. The CDR3 extends over 14 amino acids. The CDR3 loop is CASSLTGVNEKLFF. CDR3 sequence (DNA): TGTGCCAGCAGCCTCACAGGGGTTAATGAAAAACTGTTTTTT. The full variable domain, with the rest looked up from reference TRBV7-2 and TRBJ1-4, is GAGVSQSPSNKVTEKGKDVELRCDPISGHTALYWYRQSLGQGLEFLIYFQGNSAPDKSGLPSDRFSAERTGGSVSTLTIQRTQQEDSAVYLCASSLTGVNEKLFFGSGTQLSVL.